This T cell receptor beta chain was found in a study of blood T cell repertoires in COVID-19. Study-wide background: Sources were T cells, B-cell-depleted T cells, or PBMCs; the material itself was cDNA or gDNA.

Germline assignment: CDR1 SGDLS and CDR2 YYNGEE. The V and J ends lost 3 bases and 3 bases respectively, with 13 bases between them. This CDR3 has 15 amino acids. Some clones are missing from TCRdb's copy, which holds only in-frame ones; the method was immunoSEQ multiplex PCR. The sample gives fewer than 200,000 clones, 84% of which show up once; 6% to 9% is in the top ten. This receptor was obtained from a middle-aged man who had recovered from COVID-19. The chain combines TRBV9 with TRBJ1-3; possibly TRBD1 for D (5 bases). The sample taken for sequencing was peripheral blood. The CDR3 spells CASSANTGVGNTIYF. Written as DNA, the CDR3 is TGTGCCAGCAGCGCCAATACAGGAGTTGGAAACACCATATATTTT.